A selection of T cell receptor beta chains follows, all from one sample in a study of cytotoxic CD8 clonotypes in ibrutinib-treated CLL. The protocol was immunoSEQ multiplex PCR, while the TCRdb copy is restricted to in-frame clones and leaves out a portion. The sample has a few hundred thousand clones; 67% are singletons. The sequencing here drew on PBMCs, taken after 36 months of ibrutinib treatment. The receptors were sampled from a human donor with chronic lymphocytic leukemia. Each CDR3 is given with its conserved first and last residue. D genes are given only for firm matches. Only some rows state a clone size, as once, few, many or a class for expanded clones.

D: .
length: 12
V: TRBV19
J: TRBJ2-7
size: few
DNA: TGTGCCAGTAGTGGTAGTGCCTACGAGCAGTACTTC
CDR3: CASSGSAYEQYF

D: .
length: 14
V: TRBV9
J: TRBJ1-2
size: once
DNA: TGTGCCAGCAGCCTAGGACTTCATAACTATGGCTACACCTTC
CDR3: CASSLGLHNYGYTF

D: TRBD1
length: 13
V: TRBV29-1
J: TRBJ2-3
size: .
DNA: TGCAGCGTACGGACAGGGGTTACAGATACGCAGTATTTT
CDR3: CSVRTGVTDTQYF

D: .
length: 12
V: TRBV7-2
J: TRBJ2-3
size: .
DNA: TGTGCCAGCAGCTTTATAGAGTCTGCGCAGTATTTT
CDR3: CASSFIESAQYF

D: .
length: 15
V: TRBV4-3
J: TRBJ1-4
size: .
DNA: TGCGCCAGCAGCCACCGGGACTCAAATAATGAAAAACTGTTTTTT
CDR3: CASSHRDSNNEKLFF

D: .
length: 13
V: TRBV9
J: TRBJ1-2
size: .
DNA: TGTGCCAGCAGCGTAGGCAGGGGATATGGCTACACCTTC
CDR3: CASSVGRGYGYTF

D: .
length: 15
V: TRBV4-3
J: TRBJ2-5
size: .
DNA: TGCGCCAGCAGCCAAGATGGACAAGCCCAAGAGACCCAGTACTTC
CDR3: CASSQDGQAQETQYF

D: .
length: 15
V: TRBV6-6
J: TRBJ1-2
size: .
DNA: TGTGCCAGCAGTTACCTGGCGACGGAATCCTATGGCTACACCTTC
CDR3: CASSYLATESYGYTF

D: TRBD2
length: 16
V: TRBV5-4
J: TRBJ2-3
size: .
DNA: TGTGCCAGCAGCTGGATGACTAGCGGGAGCACAGATACGCAGTATTTT
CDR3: CASSWMTSGSTDTQYF

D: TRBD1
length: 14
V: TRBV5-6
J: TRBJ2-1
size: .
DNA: TGTGCCAGCAGACAGGGGGTCCGCTACAATGAGCAGTTCTTC
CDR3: CASRQGVRYNEQFF

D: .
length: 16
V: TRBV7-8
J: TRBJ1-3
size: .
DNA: TGTGCCAGCAGCTTCCCGGGACAACTCTCTGGAAACACCATATATTTT
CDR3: CASSFPGQLSGNTIYF

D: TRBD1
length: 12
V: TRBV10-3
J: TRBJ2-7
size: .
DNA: TGTGCCTCATGGGACAGGGGGTACGAGCAGTACTTC
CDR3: CASWDRGYEQYF

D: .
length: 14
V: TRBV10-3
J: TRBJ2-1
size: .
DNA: TGTGCCATCAGTGAGTCGAAAGGTTACAATGAGCAGTTCTTC
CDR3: CAISESKGYNEQFF

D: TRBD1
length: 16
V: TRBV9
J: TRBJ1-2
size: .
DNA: TGTGCCAGCAGCGCCGGGGACAGGGGGATTGTCTATGGCTACACCTTC
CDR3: CASSAGDRGIVYGYTF

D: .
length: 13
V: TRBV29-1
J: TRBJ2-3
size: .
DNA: TGCAGCGCTTTACAGGGGACTCGGGATACGCAGTATTTT
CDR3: CSALQGTRDTQYF

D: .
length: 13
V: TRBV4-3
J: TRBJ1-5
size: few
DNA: TGCGCCAGCAGCCAAGCGCGGGATCAGCCCCAGCATTTT
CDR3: CASSQARDQPQHF

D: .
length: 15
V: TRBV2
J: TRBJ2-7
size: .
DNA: TGTGCCAGCAGTGACAGGCCAGGCAATCTCTACGAGCAGTACTTC
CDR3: CASSDRPGNLYEQYF

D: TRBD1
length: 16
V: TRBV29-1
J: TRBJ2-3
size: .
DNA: TGCAGCGTTGACTCAACAGGGGCCCTAAGCACAGATACGCAGTATTTT
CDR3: CSVDSTGALSTDTQYF

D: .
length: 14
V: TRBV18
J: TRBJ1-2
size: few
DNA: TGTGCCAGCTCACCAGCAGGGTTGGACTATGGCTACACCTTC
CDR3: CASSPAGLDYGYTF

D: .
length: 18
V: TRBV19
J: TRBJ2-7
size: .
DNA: TGTGCCAGTACCCCGTCCGCCGGTAGGACAGTCATCTCCTACGAGCAGTACTTC
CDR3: CASTPSAGRTVISYEQYF

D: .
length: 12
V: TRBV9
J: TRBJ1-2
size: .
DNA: TGTGCCAGCTCCCAGGGTCAGGGTGGCTACACCTTC
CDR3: CASSQGQGGYTF

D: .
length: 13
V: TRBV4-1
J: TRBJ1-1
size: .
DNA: TGCGCCAGCAGCCGTAACAGGGAGACTGAAGCTTTCTTT
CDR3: CASSRNRETEAFF

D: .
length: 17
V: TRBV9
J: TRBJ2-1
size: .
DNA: TGTGCCAGCAGCCAATCCCGAAGGGCGGAAACATTTAATGAGCAGTTCTTC
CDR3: CASSQSRRAETFNEQFF

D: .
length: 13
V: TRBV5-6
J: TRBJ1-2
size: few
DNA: TGTGCCAGCAGCTGGAGGGGCAGGGTTGGCTACACCTTC
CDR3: CASSWRGRVGYTF

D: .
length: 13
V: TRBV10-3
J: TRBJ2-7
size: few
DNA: TGTGCCATCAGTGTTGCAGGAGGCTACGAGCAGTACTTC
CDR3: CAISVAGGYEQYF

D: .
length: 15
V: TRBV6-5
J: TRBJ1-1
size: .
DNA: TGTGCCAGCAGTTACTCGTTGAACTTGAACACTGAAGCTTTCTTT
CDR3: CASSYSLNLNTEAFF